This record looks at one T cell receptor beta chain sequence and its context. The data belong to a study of beta chain features in type 1 diabetes. Expressed TCRB transcripts were sequenced, since all the RNA that had been isolated was reverse transcribed. Measured with immunoSEQ multiplex PCR; TCRdb has only the in-frame clones, and not every one. The sample contains fewer than 900,000 clones, about 17% of which appear only once. Per the germline V gene, CDR1 is MDHEN and CDR2 is SYDVKM. CDR3 length equals 14 residues. V lost 6 bases to trimming and J lost 8 bases; unmatched junction nucleotides: 11.

The sample was naive CD4+ T cells from blood. The genes are TRBV28 and TRBJ1-2; the match to TRBD1 covers 8 bases. This sequence originates from a woman aged 18-30 years in good health. The CDR3 DNA reads TGTGCCAGCAGGATACCAATCGCAGGGGGCGGCTACACCTTC. It yields the protein CASRIPIAGGGYTF.